These 14 T cell receptor beta chains were sequenced from one sample in a study of CD8+ T cells in alopecia areata. Extracted RNA was reverse transcribed into cDNA, the sequencing template. This table comes from immunoSEQ multiplex PCR, and its TCRdb copy is limited to in-frame clones, with some not included. The sample lists about 160,000 clones; around 71% were seen once. The treatment denotes: oral pan-JAK inhibitor, 5-10 mg twice daily. The sequences come from CD4+ T cells sorted from blood, collected at week 4, from a patient treated with tofacitinib. These receptors originate from a human donor with alopecia areata.

The J gene is TRBJ2-1, the V gene TRBV29-1; D unclear. The CDR3 loop spans 12 amino acids. Trimming took 5 bases from V and 0 from J, leaving 5 bases between them. CDR1 is SQVTM and CDR2 is ANQGSEA in the germline V gene. The CDR3 coding sequence is TGCAGCGTTACAGACTCCTACAATGAGCAGTTCTTC. Translation gives CSVTDSYNEQFF.

The V gene is TRBV2, the J gene TRBJ1-1; D might be TRBD1 (6 bases). The V end lost 7 bases, the J end lost 5 bases, and 14 bases lay between the germline ends. CDR1 is SNHLY, CDR2 FYNNEI, per germline. The CDR3 totals 13 residues. CDR3 DNA: TGTGCCAGCACCTACAGGGTGGGGACTGAAGCTTTCTTT. Protein: CASTYRVGTEAFF.

This chain's CDR3 is CASSLPWADTQYF. CDR3 sequence (DNA): TGCGCCAGCAGCCTTCCCTGGGCAGATACGCAGTATTTT. The rearrangement joins TRBV5-1 to TRBJ2-3; D is unresolved. The ends were cut back, 4 bases at V and 4 bases at J, with 10 bases in the middle. CDR3 length: 13 amino acids. Germline assignment: CDR1 SGHRS and CDR2 YFSETQ. Variable domain in full (rest from reference TRBV5-1 and TRBJ2-3): KAGVTQTPRYLIKTRGQQVTLSCSPISGHRSVSWYQQTPGQGLQFLFEYFSETQRNKGNFPGRFSGRQFSNSRSEMNVSTLELGDSALYLCASSLPWADTQYFGPGTRLTVL.

The chain couples TRBV29-1 to TRBJ2-2, with D unclear. CDR3 length equals 14 residues. Germline-derived CDR1 and CDR2 are SQVTM and ANQGSEA. V was clipped by 4 bases and J by 2 bases, with 11 bases between them. The CDR3 reads CSVGGRQNTGELFF. The CDR3 DNA reads TGCAGCGTTGGTGGAAGACAAAACACCGGGGAGCTGTTTTTT.

The gene calls are TRBV7-9 and TRBJ2-5; no clear D gene. The DNA end lines up better with TRBJ2-7; the J call may be wrong. CDR1 is SEHNR, CDR2 FQNEAQ, per germline (reference sequence). The CDR3 totals 11 residues. CDR3 coding DNA: TGTGCCAGCAGCTTAGACAGCGAGCAGTACTTC. Amino acid sequence: CASSLDSEQYF.

This rearrangement joins TRBV7-8 to TRBJ2-1, with unresolved D. The CDR3 runs to 13 residues. Germline loops: CDR1 SGHVS, CDR2 FQNEAQ. The ends were cut back, 5 bases at V and 5 bases at J, with 10 bases in the middle. The CDR3 nucleotides are TGTGCCAGCAGCCTCCTGGCCCACAATGAGCAGTTCTTC. This encodes CASSLLAHNEQFF.

CDR3 DNA sequence: TGTGCCAGTAGTACCGGGGGGATGATTGGAGAGACCCAGTACTTC. Protein product: CASSTGGMIGETQYF. J is TRBJ2-5 and V is TRBV19; 7 positions match TRBD2. V gave up 4 bases and J gave up 4 bases; unmatched junction bases: 9. CDR3 length: 15 residues. CDR1 LNHDA and CDR2 SQIVND come from the germline V gene (reference sequence).

The rearrangement links TRBV9 to TRBJ1-1; 8 bases agree with TRBD1. From germline, CDR1 is SGDLS and CDR2 YYNGEE. V was pared by 2 bases and J by 0 bases, with 3 bases of the junction left unmatched. This CDR3 contains 15 residues. The CDR3 here is CASSVTGGMNTEAFF. CDR3 in DNA: TGTGCCAGCAGCGTTACAGGGGGGATGAACACTGAAGCTTTCTTT.

This rearrangement joins TRBV18 to TRBJ2-5; D perhaps matches TRBD1 (5 bases). Germline V lookup: CDR1 KGHSH, CDR2 LQKENI. Between the trimmed V and J ends, which lost 6 bases and 3 bases, there was a span of 5 bases. This CDR3 spans 11 amino acids. The CDR3 DNA reads as TGTGCCAGCTCGGACAAAGAGACCCAGTACTTC. Protein: CASSDKETQYF.

V usage is TRBV10-3 and J usage is TRBJ1-1; TRBD1 might be the D (5 bases). V gave up 3 bases and J gave up 5 bases, with 10 bases separating them. The CDR3 is 13 residues long. Germline CDR1 and CDR2: ENHRY and SYGVKD. The CDR3 region is CAISDRVRTEAFF. The DNA for the CDR3 is TGTGCCATCAGTGACAGGGTGAGGACTGAAGCTTTCTTT.

As regards this clone: This sample includes further DNA sequences coding for the same CDR3. This chain uses TRBV4-3 with TRBJ2-3; TRBD2 is a possible D gene (7 bases). CDR1 LGHNA and CDR2 YSLEER come from the germline V gene. The CDR3 has 16 amino acids. With 1 base removed from V and 0 bases from J, the gap between germline ends came to 11 bases. CDR3 residues: CASSQVAGASTDTQYF. The CDR3 DNA is TGCGCCAGCAGCCAAGTTGCGGGGGCTAGCACAGATACGCAGTATTTT.

V gene TRBV29-1 combines with J gene TRBJ2-1; D is unresolved. Trimming took 8 bases from V and 1 from J, leaving 9 bases between them. Germline lookup yields CDR1 SQVTM and CDR2 ANQGSEA. The CDR3 contains 12 residues. The chain's CDR3 is CSLLGSYNEQFF. CDR3 sequence (DNA): TGCAGCCTACTCGGGTCCTACAATGAGCAGTTCTTC.

The chain employs TRBV4-3 and TRBJ2-2, with TRBD2 matching over 10 bases. This CDR3 has 17 residues. Germline-derived CDR1 and CDR2 are LGHNA and YSLEER. Trimming removed 0 bases from V and 1 base from J; junction bases left unmatched: 2. CDR3 DNA sequence: TGCGCCAGCAGCCAAGATATAGCGGGGGGGAACACCGGGGAGCTGTTTTTT. This gives the protein CASSQDIAGGNTGELFF.

V is TRBV6-5 and J is TRBJ1-1; D gene unclear. Per germline, CDR1 MNHEY and CDR2 SVGAGI. The CDR3 is 13 residues long. V was trimmed by 6 bases and J by 8 bases, leaving 16 bases between them. The CDR3 loop reads CASRPGNQPEAFF. In DNA form, the CDR3 reads TGTGCCAGCAGACCGGGGAATCAGCCAGAAGCTTTCTTT.